These 23 T cell receptor beta chains came from one sample sequenced in a study of cytomegalovirus exposure and HLA in healthy donors. Vbeta (60) and Jbeta (13) primers were used in the PCR. TCRdb's copy holds only in-frame clones and misses some; the assay was immunoSEQ multiplex PCR. The sample yields approximately 170,000 clones, roughly 80% seen once. The sequencing input was PBMCs. The receptors were sampled from a male donor in good health and CMV-seronegative.

This rearrangement joins TRBV6-6 to TRBJ2-7; TRBD1 aligns across 8 bases. Germline V gene sequence: CDR1 MNHNY, CDR2 SVGAGI (reference sequence). The junction had 6 bases not matched to a gene; V was cut back by 6 bases and J by 5 bases. The CDR3 contains 13 residues. CDR3 protein: CASSQDREHEQYF. In nucleotides, the CDR3 is TGTGCCAGCAGCCAGGACAGGGAGCACGAGCAGTACTTC.

This chain links TRBV6-1 with TRBJ1-2, with 10 bases identical to TRBD1. V shed 4 bases, J shed 4 bases, and the junction held 12 bases outside the gene matches. There are 17 residues in the CDR3. Germline CDR1 MNHNS, CDR2 SASEGT. This CDR3 reads CASSGTGTGVVGYGYTF. The CDR3 coding sequence is TGTGCCAGCAGTGGGACCGGGACAGGGGTTGTTGGCTATGGCTACACCTTC.

The V and J genes are TRBV6-5 and TRBJ1-2, with no clear D. CDR1 and CDR2 from the germline V gene are MNHEY and SVGAGI. This CDR3 spans 13 amino acids. With 3 bases removed from V and 4 bases from J, the gap between germline ends came to 9 bases. The CDR3 sequence: CASSYSRPYGYTF. The CDR3 region has the DNA TGTGCCAGCAGTTATAGCAGACCCTATGGCTACACCTTC.

The gene calls are TRBV5-1 and TRBJ1-2; tentative D call: TRBD1 (6 bases). The CDR3 has 15 amino acids. V shed 0 bases and J shed 8 bases, with 17 bases lying between them. Per germline, CDR1 SGHRS and CDR2 YFSETQ. CDR3 in amino acids: CASSLAYVGASGYTF. CDR3 in DNA: TGCGCCAGCAGCTTGGCGTATGTGGGGGCGTCGGGCTACACCTTC.

V usage is TRBV29-1 and J usage is TRBJ2-1, with D possibly being TRBD2 (5 bases). CDR3 length: 14 residues. V was clipped by 1 base and J by 6 bases, with 13 bases between them. Per the germline V gene, CDR1 is SQVTM and CDR2 is ANQGSEA. This CDR3 is CSVEGGTGINEQFF. CDR3 in DNA: TGCAGCGTTGAAGGAGGAACCGGGATCAATGAGCAGTTCTTC.

The rearrangement links TRBV5-1 to TRBJ1-4, with D unclear. The length of the CDR3 is 14 residues. V lost 5 bases, J lost 8 bases, and 16 bases lay in between. Germline CDR1 reads SGHRS; CDR2 reads YFSETQ. This chain's CDR3 is CASRGDIRNEKLFF. CDR3 coding DNA: TGCGCCAGCAGGGGCGACATACGAAACGAAAAACTGTTTTTT.

The V call is TRBV4-1, the J call TRBJ1-6, with D unresolved. This CDR3 spans 15 amino acids. Deletions cut 5 bases from V and 3 bases from J, with 11 bases between. CDR1 and CDR2 from the germline V gene are MGHRA and YSYEKL. The DNA for the CDR3 is TGCGCCAGCAGCGGAGAGACGGGCTATAATTCACCCCTCCACTTT. Protein: CASSGETGYNSPLHF.

The chain has TRBV10-3 and TRBJ1-5, with TRBD1 matching 7 bases. V dropped 10 bases and J dropped 5; count of bases not matched to a gene: 11. This CDR3 is built from 14 residues. CDR1 is ENHRY and CDR2 is SYGVKD in the germline V gene. The DNA of the CDR3 is TGTGCCACCCAGGGACAGCCAGGGGATCAGCCCCAGCATTTT. Residues: CATQGQPGDQPQHF.

This clone was picked up a small number of times. This rearrangement joins TRBV6-6 to TRBJ1-5; no firm D call. V gave up 5 bases and J gave up 3 bases, with 8 bases separating them. The CDR3 contains 13 residues. Per the germline V gene, CDR1 is MNHNY and CDR2 is SVGAGI (reference sequence). Here the CDR3 reads CASSVGLNQPQHF. CDR3 DNA: TGTGCCAGCAGTGTAGGACTCAATCAGCCCCAGCATTTT.

V and J are TRBV5-1 and TRBJ1-4; 8 bases agree with TRBD1. The V segment lost 4 bases and the J segment 8 bases; nucleotides outside the gene matches: 10. Germline CDR1 and CDR2: SGHRS and YFSETQ. The CDR3 contains 15 residues. The CDR3 loop reads CASSLGGQEVEKLFF. DNA for the CDR3: TGCGCCAGCAGCCTCGGGGGACAGGAGGTAGAAAAACTGTTTTTT.

The rearrangement uses TRBV12-5 and TRBJ1-1, with a tentative D call TRBD1 (5 bases). V lost 1 base and J lost 9, with 12 bases in between. The CDR3 consists of 13 residues. The germline V gene has CDR1 LGHNT and CDR2 FRNRAP. This chain's CDR3 is CASGLARTRKAFF. The CDR3 nucleotides read TGTGCTAGTGGTTTGGCCCGGACACGTAAAGCTTTCTTT.

The rearrangement links TRBV30 to TRBJ2-3; 8 bases are a match to TRBD2. This CDR3 is 18 amino acids long. Germline loops: CDR1 GTSNPN, CDR2 SVGIG (reference sequence). V dropped 2 bases and J dropped 0; count of bases not matched to a gene: 13. CDR3 DNA: TGTGCCTGGAGTCTGGGGCGGGGGGCCCGAATAAGCACAGATACGCAGTATTTT. Protein sequence: CAWSLGRGARISTDTQYF. The entire variable domain, with the rest obtained from reference TRBV30 and TRBJ2-3, is as follows: SQTIHQWPATLVQPVGSPLSLECTVEGTSNPNLYWYRQAAGRGLQLLFYSVGIGQISSEVPQNLSASRPQDRQFILSSKKLLLSDSGFYLCAWSLGRGARISTDTQYFGPGTRLTVL.

The J gene is TRBJ2-5, the V gene TRBV29-1, with a weak D call TRBD2 (6 bases). The germline CDR1 and CDR2 sequences are SQVTM and ANQGSEA. The CDR3 extends over 13 amino acids. V lost 7 bases, J lost 3 bases, and 15 bases lay in between. The CDR3: CSGLNSGEETQYF. The CDR3 region has the DNA TGCAGCGGTCTGAATAGCGGTGAAGAGACCCAGTACTTC.

The V gene is TRBV6-5, the J gene TRBJ1-1; D call uncertain. The germline V gene encodes CDR1 MNHEY and CDR2 SVGAGI. Trimming took off 5 bases at V and 1 base at J, with 8 bases between the two ends. This CDR3 contains 13 residues. The CDR3 nucleotides are TGTGCCAGCAGTGAGACTCGGAACACTGAAGCTTTCTTT. Its protein product is CASSETRNTEAFF.

This clone showed up just once. V is TRBV23-1 and J is TRBJ2-5, with D possibly being TRBD1 (6 bases). TRBV23-1 is flagged as an ORF with uncertain function. V was clipped by 7 bases and J by 3 bases, with 15 bases between them. The CDR3 loop spans 14 amino acids. CDR3 DNA: TGCGCCAGCAATTACAGGGTCGGGGAAGAGACCCAGTACTTC. Its translation is CASNYRVGEETQYF.

The genes are TRBV4-1 and TRBJ1-2; no reliable D call. The CDR3 has 17 amino acids. Trimming shortened V by 5 bases and J by 0 bases, and 19 bases separated the two germline ends. The germline V gene has CDR1 MGHRA and CDR2 YSYEKL. The CDR3 DNA reads as TGCGCCAGCAGCAAATCCGTAATGGCAGTACCTAACTATGGCTACACCTTC. Its protein is CASSKSVMAVPNYGYTF.

This clone was counted a single time. The rearrangement links TRBV7-2 to TRBJ1-4, with D perhaps matching TRBD1 (6 bases). Germline assignment: CDR1 SGHTA and CDR2 FQGNSA. Trimming cost V 6 bases and J 14 bases, with 19 bases left between them. The CDR3 sequence is 13 residues long. CDR3 coding DNA: TGTGCCAGCAGTCCCTCCCCAGGGGCCCCCCTGTTTTTT. It yields the protein CASSPSPGAPLFF.

This clone appeared a single time. The J gene is TRBJ2-5, the V gene TRBV7-9; 9 bases fit TRBD2. The germline CDR1 and CDR2 sequences are SEHNR and FQNEAQ (reference sequence). The CDR3 extends over 15 amino acids. The V segment lost 2 bases and the J segment 9 bases; nucleotides outside the gene matches: 10. The CDR3 region is CASSLNLSGGPSQYF. CDR3 bases: TGTGCCAGCAGCTTAAATCTGAGCGGGGGGCCATCCCAGTACTTC.

The chain couples TRBV6-5 to TRBJ1-2, with D possibly matching TRBD1 (5 bases). Germline CDR1 reads MNHEY; CDR2 reads SVGAGI. The CDR3 consists of 13 residues. V shed 7 bases and J shed 6 bases, with 15 bases lying between them. The CDR3 sequence: CASKPRQLNGYTF. CDR3 nucleotide sequence: TGTGCCAGCAAGCCGCGACAGTTAAATGGCTACACCTTC.

The J gene is TRBJ2-2, the V gene TRBV10-1, with a weak D call TRBD2 (5 bases). The CDR3 has 13 residues. Trimming removed 7 bases from V and 1 base from J, with 7 bases in between. In germline, CDR1 is WNHNN, CDR2 SYGVQD (reference sequence). The CDR3 region is CASTRGNTGELFF. CDR3 bases: TGCGCCAGCACCCGGGGGAACACCGGGGAGCTGTTTTTT.

J is TRBJ1-5 and V is TRBV4-1; D remains ambiguous. From germline, CDR1 is MGHRA and CDR2 YSYEKL. The length of the CDR3 is 14 residues. Trimming took off 2 bases at V and 7 bases at J, with 12 bases between the two ends. The CDR3 nucleotides read TGCGCCAGCAGCCAAACTTACGTGGAGCAGCCCCAGCATTTT. Translating gives CASSQTYVEQPQHF.

This clone was counted a few times. This chain connects TRBV5-4 to TRBJ1-1, with D tentatively TRBD1 (5 bases). V was pared by 3 bases and J by 3 bases, with 15 bases between. This CDR3 is 15 amino acids long. CDR1 is SGHNT, CDR2 YYREEE, per germline (reference sequence). The CDR3 coding sequence is TGTGCCAGCAGCTCGCTGCAGGGTGGGTACACTGAAGCTTTCTTT. It specifies CASSSLQGGYTEAFF.

V is TRBV10-3 and J is TRBJ1-4, with a possible D match to TRBD1 (6 bases). The germline V and J ends were trimmed by 2 bases and 2 bases, with 18 bases remaining between them. The CDR3 has 18 amino acids. CDR1 ENHRY and CDR2 SYGVKD come from the germline V gene. The CDR3 is CAISEGTRNKPTNEKLFF. The CDR3 DNA sequence: TGTGCCATCAGTGAGGGGACAAGAAATAAACCTACTAATGAAAAACTGTTTTTT.